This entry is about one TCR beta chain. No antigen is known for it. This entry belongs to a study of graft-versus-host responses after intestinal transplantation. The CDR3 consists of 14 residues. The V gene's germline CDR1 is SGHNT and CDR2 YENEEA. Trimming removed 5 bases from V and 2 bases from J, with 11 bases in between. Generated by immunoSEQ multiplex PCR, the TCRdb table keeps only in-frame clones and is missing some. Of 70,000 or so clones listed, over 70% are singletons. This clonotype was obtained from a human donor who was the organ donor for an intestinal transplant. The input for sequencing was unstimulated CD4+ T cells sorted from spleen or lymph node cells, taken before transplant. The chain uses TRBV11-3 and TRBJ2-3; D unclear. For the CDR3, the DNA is TGTGCCAGCAGCCCATCTACGTTCACAGATACGCAGTATTTT. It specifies CASSPSTFTDTQYF.